The T cell receptor beta chain under discussion was sequenced for a study of blood T cell repertoires in COVID-19. Study at large: PBMCs, B-cell-depleted T cells, or T cells were the source of the cDNA or gDNA that made up the material.

In the original workflow: From reference gene primer amplification, estimates of nucleated cell counts were derived. The data were produced by immunoSEQ multiplex PCR, yet TCRdb's version contains in-frame clones alone and is incomplete. The V and J calls and clone size come from that table; D and trimming were worked out from the DNA. The table has a few hundred thousand clones, more than 75% seen once; the top ten hold over 0.8%. V gave up 2 bases and J gave up 10 bases, with 17 bases separating them. Germline V gives CDR1 MDHEN, CDR2 SYDVKM. There are 14 residues in the CDR3. Self-reported history from a screening survey and questionnaire set each donor's cohort.

The TCR comes from a woman under 40 who had recovered from COVID-19. The sample was PBMCs or T cells enriched from blood (not recorded which). The V call is TRBV28, the J call TRBJ1-1; weak D call: TRBD1 (6 bases). The CDR3 is CASSLRMDSEGAFF. The CDR3 nucleotides are TGTGCCAGCAGTTTACGGATGGACAGTGAAGGAGCTTTCTTT.